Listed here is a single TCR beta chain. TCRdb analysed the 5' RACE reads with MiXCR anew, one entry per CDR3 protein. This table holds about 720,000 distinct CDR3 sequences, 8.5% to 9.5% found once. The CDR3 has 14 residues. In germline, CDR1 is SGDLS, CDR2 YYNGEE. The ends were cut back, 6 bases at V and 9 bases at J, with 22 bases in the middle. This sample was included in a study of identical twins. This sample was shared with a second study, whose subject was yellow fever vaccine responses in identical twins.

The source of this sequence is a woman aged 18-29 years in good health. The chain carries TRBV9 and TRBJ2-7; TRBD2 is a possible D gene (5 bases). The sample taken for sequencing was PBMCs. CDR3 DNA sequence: TGTGCCAGCACTGTGGGAGCGAGTTCATCGGGGCAGTACTTC. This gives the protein CASTVGASSSGQYF.